This TCR beta chain comes out of a study of shared clonotypes between healthy human individuals (dated by TCRdb to 2018 to 2020). Looking at the study overall: The cohort comprised two women and a few men aged 18 to 49 years. Per donor, leukapheresis produced somewhere between about 0.9 and 9 billion PBMCs. For each donor, CD4 naive and CD4 memory were each run on three plates, CD8 naive on two plates, and CD8 memory on one plate. The study deeply sequenced blood TCR repertoires of about 5 healthy adults to estimate repertoire size and the extent of clonotype sharing between individuals. To increase sequencing depth and limit assay-specific biases, TCR repertoire library preparation and sequencing were carried out by different laboratories using diverse techniques.

There are a few counts of this clone. What this receptor recognizes is not known. No base quality information exists; no much larger clone differs at one position. The same CDR3 is also encoded by other DNA sequences in this sample. Healthy HIV-negative adults with no recently reported acute infections or vaccinations were included as donors. Every donor was a Caucasian adult residing in Nashville, Tennessee, USA. CD4+ T cells were enriched by magnetic negative selection; naive cells were then positively selected on CD45RA, and the negative fraction formed the memory subset. Blood was obtained by leukapheresis, after which PBMCs were separated by Ficoll-Histopaque density gradient centrifugation and cryopreserved in liquid nitrogen vapor phase. Analytical flow cytometry was used to check the purity and quantity of every magnetically sorted T cell population. Genomic DNA was isolated from every sorted fraction and measured by UV absorbance on a Nanodrop 2000c.

V loses 5 bases at its end and J loses 4 bases; junction bases beyond the gene matches: 3. The CDR3 sequence holds 13 residues, the cysteine and phenylalanine included. Left in the record is the CDR3 DNA by itself, 39 bases read in frame from the first base. Sequences SNHLY (CDR1) and FYNNEI (CDR2) are obtained from the germline V gene. Results the study describes overall, beyond this receptor: When a few donors were compared, the shared fraction of clonotypes was about 5.2% for naive CD4, roughly 3.4% for naive CD8, roughly 2.5% for memory CD4, and 0.4% for memory CD8. Pairwise subsampling indicated that sequencing depth was expected to affect the degree of clonotype sharing among donors. Compared with non-shared clonotypes, clonotypes shared by all four sorted-subset donors had higher generation probabilities. Naive subsets generally had larger estimated clonotype richness than memory subsets. The genetic and exposure-history diversity represented was limited by the small number of donors. Rarefaction of sorted-subset datasets indicated incomplete sequencing despite the large sequencing depth. Only blood was sampled, and tissue TCR repertoires likely differ from those in blood.

Using the deep immunoSEQ assay, TCR CDR3 regions were amplified from genomic DNA by multiplex PCR. Extracted genomic DNA from each cell subset was spread evenly across all wells of several immunoSEQ 96-well plates, with each plate serving as a replicate. For sorted subsets, 150 to 250 ng genomic DNA, equal to 25,000 to 35,000 T cell genomes, was loaded into each replicate PCR. Purified libraries were quantified with a Qubit 3.0 fluorometer, sized on a Bioanalyzer 2100, and re-quantified with the KAPA Library Quantification kit. Each immunoSEQ 96-well plate was sequenced on its own single-read 150-cycle Illumina NextSeq 550 flow cell. The paper's processing steps were these. Because the immunoSEQ output held only junctional sequences and lacked quality scores, the filtering could not match the filtering applied to full-length reads. To assign V/J genes and CDR3, sequences were annotated using PyIR, a Python wrapper for IgBLAST v1.9, with IMGT germline references. Any read was removed if the V/J assignment was weak (E-value above 1e-6), the CDR3 was missing, or the read contained stop codons, out-of-frame junctions, or ambiguous translated residues. A V3J clonotype was defined by an identical inferred V gene, J gene, and CDR3 amino acid sequence. Percentage overlap between repertoires was computed as shared unique clonotypes divided by the size of the smaller repertoire. Three approaches were used to assess repertoire richness: RTK rarefaction, the Chao1 estimator, and Recon v2.1 estimates of unobserved clonotypes. Generation probabilities for all TCRbeta clonotypes obtained by the gDNA method from several donors were computed using OLGA. The immuneACCESS repertoire file appears here via TCRdb, limited to in-frame rearrangements. These files lack a portion of the clones; in checked studies, under half of the deficit traces to unresolved V genes, and the cause of the others is not known. The DNA gave D and trimming, while V, J and clone size come from that table. In all, the sample holds more than 2,000,000 clones, and over 85% of those were seen once. 0.35% to 0.5% of the sample is taken by the ten largest.

Recombination joined TRBV2 with TRBJ1-1; 8 of the junction bases match TRBD1. This TCR came from a man aged 18 to 29 in good health. Some clones in this sample may be carry-over from other donors' samples. The source material was naive CD4+ T cells from PBMCs. In light of the paper, this sample's cell subset or site label describes: CD45RA+ positively selected. The DNA reads TGTGCCAGCAGTTTTACAGGGGGCACTGAAGCTTTCTTT. It translates to CASSFTGGTEAFF.